This is a list of T cell receptor beta chains from one sample in a study of cytomegalovirus exposure and HLA in healthy donors. Some clones are missing from TCRdb's copy, which holds only in-frame ones; the method was immunoSEQ multiplex PCR. The sample records 150,000 to 200,000 clones, approximately 12% being singletons. Sequenced sample: PBMCs. Receptors were obtained from a man aged 45-60 years in good health and CMV-seropositive. CDR3s include the opening cysteine and the closing phenylalanine or tryptophan. Fields, in order: CDR3 protein, CDR3 DNA, V gene, J gene, D gene, clone size, CDR3 length. D genes are given only for firm matches. A row's size may be missing; if present it is once, few, many or a size class.

cdr3_aa: CASSFRGPKETQYF
cdr3_nt: TGTGCCAGCAGCTTCAGAGGGCCTAAAGAGACCCAGTACTTC
v_call: TRBV7-9
j_call: TRBJ2-5
d_call: -
clone_size: -
cdr3_length: 14

cdr3_aa: CAWSRASVSNEQFF
cdr3_nt: TGTGCCTGGAGTAGGGCTAGCGTTTCCAATGAGCAGTTCTTC
v_call: TRBV30
j_call: TRBJ2-1
d_call: -
clone_size: few
cdr3_length: 14

cdr3_aa: CASSEAGGHNQPQHF
cdr3_nt: TGTGCCAGCAGTGAAGCCGGCGGCCACAATCAGCCCCAGCATTTT
v_call: TRBV6-1
j_call: TRBJ1-5
d_call: -
clone_size: few
cdr3_length: 15

cdr3_aa: CASSEGGPTGFYGYTF
cdr3_nt: TGTGCCAGCAGCGAGGGAGGACCGACAGGGTTCTATGGCTACACCTTC
v_call: TRBV9
j_call: TRBJ1-2
d_call: TRBD1
clone_size: few
cdr3_length: 16

cdr3_aa: CASSRTGGGNSPLHF
cdr3_nt: TGTGCCAGCAGCCGAACAGGGGGTGGGAATTCACCCCTCCACTTT
v_call: TRBV14
j_call: TRBJ1-6
d_call: TRBD1
clone_size: few
cdr3_length: 15

cdr3_aa: CAIRGQGSVYDYTF
cdr3_nt: TGTGCCATCAGAGGACAGGGATCGGTCTATGACTACACCTTC
v_call: TRBV10-3
j_call: TRBJ1-2
d_call: TRBD1
clone_size: -
cdr3_length: 14

cdr3_aa: CASSLSGQYTGELFF
cdr3_nt: TGTGCCAGCAGCCTCTCGGGACAGTACACCGGGGAGCTGTTTTTT
v_call: TRBV11-3
j_call: TRBJ2-2
d_call: TRBD1
clone_size: -
cdr3_length: 15

cdr3_aa: CASSGPEGVQFF
cdr3_nt: TGCGCCAGCAGTGGGCCCGAGGGGGTGCAGTTCTTC
v_call: TRBV10-1
j_call: TRBJ2-1
d_call: -
clone_size: few
cdr3_length: 12

cdr3_aa: CASSPSTGVTGGFGQPQHF
cdr3_nt: TGTGCCAGCTCACCATCGACAGGCGTCACAGGGGGGTTTGGACAGCCCCAGCATTTT
v_call: TRBV18
j_call: TRBJ1-5
d_call: TRBD1
clone_size: -
cdr3_length: 19

cdr3_aa: CASSFRNTEAFF
cdr3_nt: TGTGCCAGCAGTTTCAGGAACACTGAAGCTTTCTTT
v_call: TRBV6-5
j_call: TRBJ1-1
d_call: -
clone_size: -
cdr3_length: 12

cdr3_aa: CASSQDIKAPGKNIQYF
cdr3_nt: TGCGCCAGCAGCCAAGATATTAAGGCCCCGGGGAAAAACATTCAGTACTTC
v_call: TRBV4-3
j_call: TRBJ2-4
d_call: -
clone_size: few
cdr3_length: 17

cdr3_aa: CASSGTGVENTEAFF
cdr3_nt: TGTGCCAGCAGCGGGACAGGGGTAGAAAACACTGAAGCTTTCTTT
v_call: TRBV9
j_call: TRBJ1-1
d_call: TRBD1
clone_size: few
cdr3_length: 15

cdr3_aa: CASGLAGLNTGELFF
cdr3_nt: TGTGCCAGCGGGCTGGCGGGCCTAAACACCGGGGAGCTGTTTTTT
v_call: TRBV4-2
j_call: TRBJ2-2
d_call: -
clone_size: few
cdr3_length: 15

cdr3_aa: CASRSTGSPEAFF
cdr3_nt: TGTGCCAGCCGATCAACAGGGTCCCCTGAAGCTTTCTTT
v_call: TRBV18
j_call: TRBJ1-1
d_call: -
clone_size: few
cdr3_length: 13

cdr3_aa: CASRQTGGALNTGELFF
cdr3_nt: TGCGCCAGCAGGCAAACCGGGGGGGCATTGAACACCGGGGAGCTGTTTTTT
v_call: TRBV5-1
j_call: TRBJ2-2
d_call: TRBD2
clone_size: few
cdr3_length: 17

cdr3_aa: CASSLDVGGGLEQYF
cdr3_nt: TGTGCCAGCAGCTTAGATGTTGGCGGCGGCCTCGAGCAGTACTTC
v_call: TRBV7-6
j_call: TRBJ2-7
d_call: -
clone_size: few
cdr3_length: 15

cdr3_aa: CASSPGQGGNSPLHF
cdr3_nt: TGTGCCAGCAGCCCCGGACAGGGGGGAAATTCACCCCTCCACTTT
v_call: TRBV9
j_call: TRBJ1-6
d_call: TRBD1
clone_size: few
cdr3_length: 15

cdr3_aa: CASSLEGHRWTEAFF
cdr3_nt: TGTGCCAGCAGCTTAGAGGGACACCGATGGACTGAAGCTTTCTTT
v_call: TRBV7-2
j_call: TRBJ1-1
d_call: -
clone_size: few
cdr3_length: 15

cdr3_aa: CASSGGTDYGYTF
cdr3_nt: TGTGCCAGCAGCGGCGGGACGGATTATGGCTACACCTTC
v_call: TRBV5-4
j_call: TRBJ1-2
d_call: -
clone_size: few
cdr3_length: 13

cdr3_aa: CASSEAGAGNYGYTF
cdr3_nt: TGTGCCAGCAGTGAAGCTGGGGCCGGGAACTATGGCTACACCTTC
v_call: TRBV6-1
j_call: TRBJ1-2
d_call: -
clone_size: few
cdr3_length: 15

cdr3_aa: CASSPLTGEDEKLFF
cdr3_nt: TGTGCCAGCTCACCACTTACAGGGGAGGATGAAAAACTGTTTTTT
v_call: TRBV18
j_call: TRBJ1-4
d_call: TRBD1
clone_size: few
cdr3_length: 15

cdr3_aa: CASSIDRMEGSETKNIQYF
cdr3_nt: TGTGCCAGTAGTATAGATCGAATGGAGGGGAGTGAGACCAAAAACATTCAGTACTTC
v_call: TRBV19
j_call: TRBJ2-4
d_call: -
clone_size: -
cdr3_length: 19

cdr3_aa: CASSPPGQGVSPLHF
cdr3_nt: TGTGCCAGCAGTCCTCCGGGACAGGGCGTTTCACCCCTCCACTTT
v_call: TRBV2
j_call: TRBJ1-6
d_call: TRBD1
clone_size: -
cdr3_length: 15

cdr3_aa: CARRGTGVWELFF
cdr3_nt: TGTGCCAGAAGGGGGACGGGCGTTTGGGAGCTGTTTTTT
v_call: TRBV6-5
j_call: TRBJ2-2
d_call: -
clone_size: few
cdr3_length: 13

cdr3_aa: CASSEAMGAYEQYF
cdr3_nt: TGTGCCAGCAGTGAAGCGATGGGAGCCTACGAGCAGTACTTC
v_call: TRBV6-1
j_call: TRBJ2-7
d_call: -
clone_size: -
cdr3_length: 14

cdr3_aa: CASSLSYRANTGELFF
cdr3_nt: TGTGCCAGCAGTTTATCTTACAGGGCGAACACCGGGGAGCTGTTTTTT
v_call: TRBV28
j_call: TRBJ2-2
d_call: -
clone_size: few
cdr3_length: 16

cdr3_aa: CASSSPVDRGGSYEQYF
cdr3_nt: TGTGCCAGCAGCAGTCCCGTGGACAGGGGGGGTTCCTACGAGCAGTACTTC
v_call: TRBV9
j_call: TRBJ2-7
d_call: TRBD1
clone_size: -
cdr3_length: 17

cdr3_aa: CASSLPTLGETQYF
cdr3_nt: TGTGCCAGCAGCTTACCGACTCTCGGAGAGACCCAGTACTTC
v_call: TRBV5-4
j_call: TRBJ2-5
d_call: -
clone_size: -
cdr3_length: 14

cdr3_aa: CASSPRDRATGELFF
cdr3_nt: TGTGCCAGCAGCCCCCGGGACAGGGCCACCGGGGAGCTGTTTTTT
v_call: TRBV7-9
j_call: TRBJ2-2
d_call: TRBD1
clone_size: few
cdr3_length: 15

cdr3_aa: CSVWTGSSQVGYTF
cdr3_nt: TGCAGCGTATGGACAGGGAGTTCGCAAGTAGGCTACACCTTC
v_call: TRBV29-1
j_call: TRBJ1-2
d_call: TRBD1
clone_size: few
cdr3_length: 14

cdr3_aa: CASSLDPGVRTEAFF
cdr3_nt: TGTGCCAGCAGCTTAGATCCCGGGGTGAGGACTGAAGCTTTCTTT
v_call: TRBV11-2
j_call: TRBJ1-1
d_call: -
clone_size: -
cdr3_length: 15

cdr3_aa: CASSLGGDRGETQYF
cdr3_nt: TGCGCCAGCAGCTTGGGAGGGGACAGGGGGGAGACCCAGTACTTC
v_call: TRBV5-1
j_call: TRBJ2-5
d_call: TRBD1
clone_size: few
cdr3_length: 15

cdr3_aa: CASSYLGQGGQPQHF
cdr3_nt: TGTGCCAGCAGTTACTTGGGACAGGGGGGTCAGCCCCAGCATTTT
v_call: TRBV6-6
j_call: TRBJ1-5
d_call: TRBD1
clone_size: -
cdr3_length: 15

cdr3_aa: CASSFGQDYGYTF
cdr3_nt: TGTGCCAGTAGTTTCGGACAGGATTATGGCTACACCTTC
v_call: TRBV19
j_call: TRBJ1-2
d_call: TRBD1
clone_size: -
cdr3_length: 13

cdr3_aa: CVRGRDFQETQYF
cdr3_nt: TGTGTCAGGGGGCGGGATTTTCAAGAGACCCAGTACTTC
v_call: TRBV2
j_call: TRBJ2-5
d_call: TRBD1
clone_size: few
cdr3_length: 13

cdr3_aa: CAWSGQGYEAFF
cdr3_nt: TGTGCCTGGAGTGGACAGGGGTATGAAGCTTTCTTT
v_call: TRBV30
j_call: TRBJ1-1
d_call: TRBD1
clone_size: few
cdr3_length: 12

cdr3_aa: CASRADRGSYNEQFF
cdr3_nt: TGTGCCAGCAGGGCAGACAGGGGCTCCTACAATGAGCAGTTCTTC
v_call: TRBV6-1
j_call: TRBJ2-1
d_call: TRBD1
clone_size: few
cdr3_length: 15

cdr3_aa: CASSEDREGGELFF
cdr3_nt: TGTGCCAGCAGTGAGGACAGGGAGGGCGGGGAGCTGTTTTTT
v_call: TRBV6-1
j_call: TRBJ2-2
d_call: -
clone_size: -
cdr3_length: 14

cdr3_aa: CAWRTDSYEQYF
cdr3_nt: TGTGCCTGGAGGACTGACTCCTACGAGCAGTACTTC
v_call: TRBV30
j_call: TRBJ2-7
d_call: -
clone_size: few
cdr3_length: 12

cdr3_aa: CASSFQGYGYTF
cdr3_nt: TGTGCCAGCAGCTTTCAGGGGTATGGCTACACCTTC
v_call: TRBV7-2
j_call: TRBJ1-2
d_call: -
clone_size: few
cdr3_length: 12

cdr3_aa: CASSGGQGFSGANVLTF
cdr3_nt: TGCGCCAGCAGTGGGGGACAGGGTTTCTCCGGGGCCAACGTCCTGACTTTC
v_call: TRBV10-1
j_call: TRBJ2-6
d_call: TRBD1
clone_size: -
cdr3_length: 17